The 22 T cell receptor beta chains below all came from one sample that was sequenced in a study of T cell changes during pregnancy in multiple sclerosis. Using immunoSEQ multiplex PCR, the repertoire was profiled, and TCRdb retains in-frame clones only, with some absent. The sample records tens of thousands of clones, approximately 91% being singletons. Sequenced here: CD4+ T cells from peripheral blood mononuclear cells, sampled in the first trimester of pregnancy. All receptors come from a female donor with multiple sclerosis, enrolled in a pregnancy study.

The chain's CDR3 is CASSSPDIAKNIQYF. For the CDR3, the DNA is TGTGCCAGCAGTTCGCCGGACATAGCCAAAAACATTCAGTACTTC. The chain uses TRBV27 and TRBJ2-4; the D gene is possibly TRBD1 (5 bases). Germline V gene data show CDR1 as MNHEY and CDR2 as SMNVEV (reference sequence). The CDR3 spans 15 residues. V was pared by 4 bases and J by 0 bases, with 10 bases between.

This chain links TRBV27 with TRBJ1-1; maybe TRBD1 (6 bases). The germline V and J ends were trimmed by 7 bases and 10 bases, with 19 bases remaining between them. From germline, CDR1 is MNHEY and CDR2 SMNVEV (reference sequence). The CDR3 covers 13 residues. The CDR3 protein is CASIQGLIKGAFF. The CDR3 nucleotides read TGTGCCAGCATCCAGGGGTTGATTAAGGGAGCTTTCTTT.

This clone was seen a few times. The V gene is TRBV11-2, the J gene TRBJ1-1, with unresolved D. The CDR3 spans 12 residues. CDR1 is SGHAT, CDR2 FQNNGV, per germline. Trimming pared 5 bases from V and 7 bases from J, leaving 11 bases between. CDR3 residues: CASSPQRGEAFF. CDR3 sequence (DNA): TGTGCCAGCAGCCCTCAGCGGGGTGAAGCTTTCTTT. Combining the CDR3 with reference TRBV11-2 and TRBJ1-1 gives the whole variable domain EAGVAQSPRYKIIEKRQSVAFWCNPISGHATLYWYQQILGQGPKLLIQFQNNGVVDDSQLPKDRFSAERLKGVDSTLKIQPAKLEDSAVYLCASSPQRGEAFFGQGTRLTVV.

This clone occurred once. The chain recombines TRBV5-1 with TRBJ1-2, with TRBD1 identical over 8 bases. Losses at the gene ends were 1 base for V and 4 bases for J; bases not matched to a gene: 6. CDR1 SGHRS and CDR2 YFSETQ come from the germline V gene. The CDR3 covers 15 residues. DNA of the CDR3: TGCGCCAGCAGCTTGTCAGGGGGCGTATCCTATGGCTACACCTTC. It translates to CASSLSGGVSYGYTF.

The J gene is TRBJ2-7, the V gene TRBV5-1; D is possibly TRBD2 (5 bases). The CDR3 runs to 14 residues. V was shortened by 1 base and J by 5 bases, with 13 bases between the two germline ends. CDR1 is SGHRS, CDR2 YFSETQ, per germline. CDR3 DNA sequence: TGCGCCAGCAGCTTGCTTAGCGTTGCTAACGAGCAGTACTTC. Its protein product is CASSLLSVANEQYF. Looking up the rest from reference TRBV5-1 and TRBJ2-7 gives the full variable domain: KAGVTQTPRYLIKTRGQQVTLSCSPISGHRSVSWYQQTPGQGLQFLFEYFSETQRNKGNFPGRFSGRQFSNSRSEMNVSTLELGDSALYLCASSLLSVANEQYFGPGTRLTVT.

This rearrangement joins TRBV25-1 to TRBJ2-7; TRBD1 agrees at 8 bases. Losses at the gene ends were 6 bases for V and 6 bases for J; bases not matched to a gene: 10. The CDR3 spans 14 residues. Germline CDR1 and CDR2: MGHDK and SYGVNS. The CDR3 loop reads CASRPPGQASEQYF. CDR3 sequence (DNA): TGTGCCAGCAGGCCACCGGGACAGGCCTCCGAGCAGTACTTC.

The V gene is TRBV6-1, the J gene TRBJ2-5; a possible D gene is TRBD1 (5 bases). CDR3 size: 15 residues. Germline CDR1 and CDR2: MNHNS and SASEGT. V lost 4 bases to trimming and J lost 0 bases, with 12 bases between them. CDR3 loop: CASSGGTRNQETQYF. The CDR3 nucleotides are TGTGCCAGCAGTGGGGGCACCCGGAACCAAGAGACCCAGTACTTC.

The chain joins TRBV5-6 to TRBJ1-5; D remains ambiguous. Germline V gene data show CDR1 as SGHDT and CDR2 as YYEEEE. Trimming stripped 4 bases from V and 9 bases from J, with 11 bases between. The CDR3 is 12 residues long. The CDR3 reads CASSLDAGPQHF. The DNA of the CDR3 is TGTGCCAGCAGCCTCGATGCGGGGCCCCAGCATTTT.

This chain uses TRBV7-2 with TRBJ1-3; 8 bases are a match to TRBD1. This CDR3 is 17 amino acids long. V lost 3 bases to trimming and J lost 2 bases; unmatched junction nucleotides: 9. Per the germline V gene, CDR1 is SGHTA and CDR2 is FQGNSA. The CDR3 region has the DNA TGTGCCAGCAGCTTCTCCTCAGGGGGCGCAGCTGGAAACACCATATATTTT. It codes for CASSFSSGGAAGNTIYF.

The chain carries TRBV19 and TRBJ2-3; 8 bases fit TRBD1. Germline CDR1 and CDR2: LNHDA and SQIVND (reference sequence). The length of the CDR3 is 15 residues. The J segment lost 3 bases and the V segment lost 7 bases, leaving 9 bases of the junction unmatched. The CDR3 region has the DNA TGTGCCAGTAACCCGGGGCAGGGGGCGACAGATACGCAGTATTTT. It is translated as CASNPGQGATDTQYF.

The CDR3 loop is CASSSLNQPQHF. The DNA for the CDR3 is TGTGCCAGCAGTTCCCTGAATCAGCCCCAGCATTTT. The chain recombines TRBV6-6 with TRBJ1-5; no clear D. The CDR3 has 12 residues. Germline-derived CDR1 and CDR2 are MNHNY and SVGAGI (reference sequence). Trimming removed 4 bases at V and 4 bases at J, with 5 bases between.

This chain links TRBV5-1 with TRBJ2-7, with TRBD2 matching 7 bases. V trimming: 5 bases; J trimming: 4 bases; junction bases outside the gene matches: 9. CDR3 length: 14 residues. Germline lookup yields CDR1 SGHRS and CDR2 YFSETQ. The DNA of the CDR3 is TGCGCCAGCAGGTTGCGGACTAGTAGTTACGAGCAGTACTTC. It translates to CASRLRTSSYEQYF.

This clone was seen more than once but under ten times. This chain links TRBV11-3 with TRBJ1-2, with D unclear. CDR3 length: 14 amino acids. Trimming cost V 0 bases and J 8 bases, with 13 bases left between them. Germline CDR1 and CDR2: SGHNT and YENEEA. CDR3 residues: CASSLDWGEEGYTF. The CDR3 nucleotides read TGTGCCAGCAGCTTAGATTGGGGAGAGGAAGGCTACACCTTC.

V gene TRBV7-2 combines with J gene TRBJ1-3, with D perhaps matching TRBD1 (6 bases). This CDR3 is 16 amino acids long. The V and J ends lost 5 bases and 0 bases respectively, with 14 bases between them. CDR1 is SGHTA, CDR2 FQGNSA, per germline. CDR3 bases: TGTGCCAGCAGCAGGGGGACGGGTAACTCTGGAAACACCATATATTTT. Its protein product is CASSRGTGNSGNTIYF.

The chain uses TRBV6-4 and TRBJ2-3, with TRBD2 matching 7 bases. Germline assignment: CDR1 MRHNA and CDR2 SNTAGT. The CDR3 is 15 residues long. Germline trimming cut 6 bases from V and 0 bases from J; bases unmatched to any gene: 6. In DNA, the CDR3 is TGTGCCAGCAGCCCCCAAGCGGGGAGCACAGATACGCAGTATTTT. This translates into CASSPQAGSTDTQYF.

The J gene is TRBJ2-7, the V gene TRBV28; tentatively, D is TRBD2 (7 bases). The CDR3 consists of 15 residues. The V and J ends lost 7 bases and 3 bases respectively, with 19 bases between them. Germline lookup yields CDR1 MDHEN and CDR2 SYDVKM. CDR3 residues: CASIRGAGALYEQYF. The CDR3 DNA is TGTGCCAGCATCCGGGGGGCAGGGGCCCTCTACGAGCAGTACTTC.

The chain has TRBV29-1 and TRBJ2-1, with D hard to call. The CDR3 is made up of 14 amino acids. Germline V lookup: CDR1 SQVTM, CDR2 ANQGSEA. V was clipped by 5 bases and J by 6 bases, with 17 bases between them. The CDR3 DNA follows: TGCAGCGTTTCGCGAGTAGGAGCCCTCAATGAGCAGTTCTTC. This sequence encodes CSVSRVGALNEQFF.

This clone was seen more than once but under ten times. V and J are TRBV18 and TRBJ1-5; D not resolved. Per germline, CDR1 KGHSH and CDR2 LQKENI. The CDR3 length is 13 residues. V shed 6 bases and J shed 1 base, with 7 bases lying between them. CDR3 bases: TGTGCCAGCTCCGTTAAAAGCAATCAGCCCCAGCATTTT. Protein product: CASSVKSNQPQHF.

The gene calls are TRBV30 and TRBJ1-3; 9 bases match TRBD1. The CDR3 length is 21 residues. J gave up 0 bases and V 2 bases, and 20 bases lay outside the gene matches. CDR1 is GTSNPN and CDR2 is SVGIG in the germline V gene (reference sequence). The CDR3 bases are TGTGCCTGGAGTCCGTACTACCCGGGACAGGGCCTTACTAGCTCTGGAAACACCATATATTTT. Protein product: CAWSPYYPGQGLTSSGNTIYF.

CDR3 sequence (DNA): TGTGCCAGCGGGTTTGGGCCCTGGGAGCAGTTCTTC. Protein sequence: CASGFGPWEQFF. V is TRBV28 and J is TRBJ2-1; no clear D. The germline V and J ends were trimmed by 8 bases and 10 bases, with 15 bases remaining between them. CDR1 is MDHEN and CDR2 is SYDVKM in the germline V gene. CDR3 length equals 12 residues.

The rearrangement uses TRBV4-1 and TRBJ2-4, with TRBD2 matching 7 bases. The CDR3 consists of 16 residues. V lost 1 base and J lost 1; bases outside the gene matches: 4. Germline V gene data show CDR1 as MGHRA and CDR2 as YSYEKL. The CDR3 DNA follows: TGCGCCAGCAGCCAAGGCCGGGAGGTGGCCAAAAACATTCAGTACTTC. Translating gives CASSQGREVAKNIQYF.

The table lists this clone with a few counts. This sequence joins TRBV7-6 and TRBJ2-3; D is perhaps TRBD2 (7 bases). Trimming took 5 bases from V and 0 from J, leaving 21 bases between them. Germline loops: CDR1 SGHVS, CDR2 FNYEAQ. The CDR3 consists of 18 residues. The CDR3: CASSARRGRTVSTDTQYF. The CDR3 coding sequence is TGTGCCAGCAGCGCCCGGCGGGGGAGGACAGTAAGCACAGATACGCAGTATTTT.